This entry lists 30 T cell receptor beta chains sequenced from one sample in a study of T cells in Graves' hyperthyroidism and ophthalmopathy. RNA transcripts were the template for amplifying TCR beta CDR3 regions. HTBI primers were the set used in a first-round RT-PCR of the TCR CDR3. Using its own MiXCR run on the multiplex PCR reads, TCRdb lists one record per CDR3 protein. The table has 500,000 to 600,000 distinct CDR3 sequences, around 42% seen once; the top ten hold around 17%. The sequencing input was peripheral blood or thyroid tissue (not recorded which). The receptor set was obtained from an adult woman with Graves' disease, either hyperthyroidism or ophthalmopathy (not recorded which).

V usage is TRBV10-2 and J usage is TRBJ2-2, with 8 bases fitting TRBD1. V lost 11 bases to trimming and J lost 0 bases; unmatched junction nucleotides: 5. Germline loops: CDR1 WSHSY, CDR2 SAAADI. The CDR3 is made up of 14 amino acids. Here the CDR3 reads CAGQGPTNTGELFF. CDR3 nucleotide sequence: TGCGCCGGACAGGGTCCCACGAACACCGGGGAGCTGTTTTTT.

V gene TRBV25-1 combines with J gene TRBJ1-1; possible D gene TRBD1, 6 bases. CDR1 and CDR2 (germline): MGHDK, SYGVNS. Trimming took 3 bases from V and 1 from J, leaving 12 bases between them. The CDR3 has 15 residues. The CDR3 coding sequence is TGTGCCAGCAGTGATGCGACAGGAGGGAACACTGAAGCTTTCTTT. As protein: CASSDATGGNTEAFF.

This clonotype was found a few times. The V and J genes are TRBV3-1 and TRBJ1-1, with D maybe TRBD1 (6 bases). CDR3 size: 14 residues. V dropped 0 bases and J dropped 4 bases, with 9 bases sitting between them. Looked up from germline, CDR1 is LGHDT and CDR2 is YNNKEL (reference sequence). In nucleotides, the CDR3 is TGTGCCAGCAGCCAAGACGGGGGCGGCACTGAAGCTTTCTTT. This translates into CASSQDGGGTEAFF. The entire variable domain, with the rest obtained from reference TRBV3-1 and TRBJ1-1, is as follows: DTAVSQTPKYLVTQMGNDKSIKCEQNLGHDTMYWYKQDSKKFLKIMFSYNNKELIINETVPNRFSPKSPDKAHLNLHINSLELGDSAVYFCASSQDGGGTEAFFGQGTRLTVV.

This clonotype was picked up many times. The chain joins TRBV10-3 to TRBJ2-7; 10 nucleotides agree with TRBD2. The CDR3 contains 18 residues. CDR1 and CDR2 from the germline V gene are ENHRY and SYGVKD. Germline trimming cut 1 base from V and 5 bases from J; bases unmatched to any gene: 14. This chain's CDR3 is CAISEFHDLLAGEDEQYF. The CDR3 region has the DNA TGTGCCATCAGTGAGTTCCACGACCTGCTAGCGGGAGAGGACGAGCAGTACTTC.

This clonotype was seen ten or more times. This sequence joins TRBV12-3 or TRBV12-4 and TRBJ2-7, with 7 bases lining up with TRBD2. Trimming at V came to 0 bases and at J to 0 bases, leaving 8 bases not matched to a gene. The CDR3 is made up of 17 amino acids. CDR3 DNA sequence: TGTGCCAGCAGTTTAGCGCTAATGAGCGGGGACTCCTACGAGCAGTACTTC. The encoded protein is CASSLALMSGDSYEQYF.

At least ten counts were recorded for this clonotype. The chain has TRBV6-6 and TRBJ1-4; 8 bases align to TRBD1. Germline CDR1 reads MNHNY; CDR2 reads SVGAGI (reference sequence). The CDR3 covers 15 residues. J lost 6 bases, V lost 4 bases, and 7 bases had no gene match. The CDR3 here is CASSWADRGDEKLFF. CDR3 in DNA: TGTGCCAGCAGTTGGGCCGACAGGGGCGATGAAAAACTGTTTTTT.

This rearrangement joins TRBV10-3 to TRBJ1-5, with 9 bases aligning to TRBD1. Per germline, CDR1 ENHRY and CDR2 SYGVKD. Trimming removed 7 bases from V and 9 bases from J; junction bases left unmatched: 13. CDR3 size: 15 residues. CDR3 DNA: TGTGCCATCAAATCCGGGACAGGGTGGCCGGGGCCCCAGCATTTT. This encodes CAIKSGTGWPGPQHF.

This clonotype was detected ten times or more. The chain uses TRBV2 and TRBJ2-6, with D possibly matching TRBD1 (5 bases). CDR1 and CDR2 (germline): SNHLY, FYNNEI. The CDR3 is 17 amino acids. Trimming stripped 7 bases from V and 0 bases from J, with 16 bases between. Here the CDR3 reads CASTLDSLSSGANVLTF. In DNA form, the CDR3 reads TGTGCCAGCACCTTAGACAGCCTTAGCTCTGGGGCCAACGTCCTGACTTTC.

The chain is built from TRBV15 and TRBJ2-3, with D unclear. CDR3 length: 11 amino acids. Germline-derived CDR1 and CDR2 are LNHNV and YYDKDF (reference sequence). V lost 6 bases to trimming and J lost 8 bases, with 9 bases between them. This chain's CDR3 is CATSHRVTQYF. The CDR3 bases are TGTGCCACCAGTCATCGCGTTACGCAGTATTTT. The full variable domain, rest sourced from reference TRBV15 and TRBJ2-3, is DAMVIQNPRYQVTQFGKPVTLSCSQTLNHNVMYWYQQKSSQAPKLLFHYYDKDFNNEADTPDNFQSRRPNTSFCFLDIRSPGLGDTAMYLCATSHRVTQYFGPGTRLTVL.

This chain links TRBV2 with TRBJ2-7; 9 positions agree with TRBD1. Trimming cost V 6 bases and J 4 bases; bases outside gene matches: 7. The V gene's germline CDR1 is SNHLY and CDR2 FYNNEI. CDR3 length: 14 amino acids. The CDR3: CASRQGATWYEQYF. For the CDR3, the DNA is TGTGCCAGCAGACAGGGGGCTACGTGGTACGAGCAGTACTTC.

This rearrangement joins TRBV29-1 to TRBJ1-2, with 7 bases lining up with TRBD1. The CDR3 loop spans 11 amino acids. The germline V gene encodes CDR1 SQVTM and CDR2 ANQGSEA. The J segment lost 8 bases and the V segment lost 7 bases, leaving 7 bases of the junction unmatched. The CDR3 region is CSGEGAGGYTF. DNA for the CDR3: TGCAGCGGTGAGGGGGCGGGCGGCTACACCTTC.

The V call is TRBV9, the J call TRBJ1-2; maybe TRBD1 (5 bases). The CDR3 has 14 residues. Germline values: CDR1 SGDLS, CDR2 YYNGEE. Deletions cut 4 bases from V and 12 bases from J, with 22 bases between. CDR3 bases: TGTGCCAGCAGCTTGACGTGGGGGGGTTCTGGAAACACCTTC. This translates into CASSLTWGGSGNTF.

This clonotype was detected a few times. CDR3 protein: CASSLHPDYTDTQYF. CDR3 sequence (DNA): TGTGCCAGCAGCTTACACCCGGACTACACAGATACGCAGTATTTT. This chain links TRBV7-2 with TRBJ2-3; a possible D gene is TRBD2 (6 bases). V was trimmed by 2 bases and J by 2 bases, leaving 11 bases between them. The germline V gene encodes CDR1 SGHTA and CDR2 FQGNSA. This CDR3 spans 15 amino acids.

This clonotype was seen at least ten times. The V gene is TRBV19, the J gene TRBJ2-7, with D tentatively TRBD1 (7 bases). Germline CDR1 is LNHDA and CDR2 is SQIVND (reference sequence). V was trimmed by 3 bases and J by 2 bases, leaving 11 bases between them. There are 14 residues in the CDR3. The CDR3 nucleotides are TGTGCCAGTAGTATTACAGGGGAGGCCTACGAGCAGTACTTC. This gives the protein CASSITGEAYEQYF.

This clonotype was seen repeatedly, ten times or more. The CDR3: CASSQDSDMNTEAFF. In DNA, the CDR3 is TGTGCCAGCAGCCAAGATTCAGACATGAACACTGAAGCTTTCTTT. The chain joins TRBV14 to TRBJ1-1; D uncertain. CDR1 and CDR2 (germline): SGHDN, FVKESK. V lost 0 bases and J 0 bases, leaving 8 bases between the germline ends. The length of the CDR3 is 15 residues. The entire variable domain, with the rest obtained from reference TRBV14 and TRBJ1-1, is as follows: EAGVTQFPSHSVIEKGQTVTLRCDPISGHDNLYWYRRVMGKEIKFLLHFVKESKQDESGMPNNRFLAERTGGTYSTLKVQPAELEDSGVYFCASSQDSDMNTEAFFGQGTRLTVV.

The sample holds a few counts of this clonotype. The chain joins TRBV28 to TRBJ1-1; D is perhaps TRBD1 (5 bases). Trimming removed 3 bases at V and 1 base at J, with 15 bases between. This CDR3 contains 16 residues. Germline V lookup: CDR1 MDHEN, CDR2 SYDVKM. The CDR3 DNA reads TGTGCCAGCAGTTTGTGGGGGAGTCAGGAGAACACTGAAGCTTTCTTT. Translating gives CASSLWGSQENTEAFF.

This rearrangement joins TRBV10-3 to TRBJ2-1; the match to TRBD2 covers 7 bases. Germline lookup yields CDR1 ENHRY and CDR2 SYGVKD. This CDR3 is built from 15 residues. The J segment lost 5 bases and the V segment lost 5 bases, leaving 9 bases of the junction unmatched. CDR3 protein: CAISRGLLRHNEQFF. CDR3 DNA: TGTGCCATCAGTAGGGGACTACTTCGCCACAATGAGCAGTTCTTC.

CDR3 bases: TGTGCCAGCAGCCATCGGCAAGGGGGGACGGCTTTCTTT. Translating it yields CASSHRQGGTAFF. This chain connects TRBV6-1 to TRBJ1-1; D is perhaps TRBD1 (6 bases). In germline, CDR1 is MNHNS, CDR2 SASEGT. The CDR3 loop spans 13 amino acids. V was cut by 6 bases and J by 11 bases, with 19 bases left in between.

A note on this clonotype: Likely a read error: the CDR3 ends without its conserved phenylalanine or tryptophan. This chain uses TRBV19 with TRBJ1-5; no firm D call. Germline loops: CDR1 LNHDA, CDR2 SQIVND (reference sequence). This CDR3 contains 15 residues. Trimming left V 3 bases short and J 9 bases short, with 18 bases between. The CDR3 coding sequence is TGTGCCAGTAGTATGGAAGGACCAGACTCAAGGCCCCAGCATTCA. Translated: CASSMEGPDSRPQHS.

This chain uses TRBV4-1 with TRBJ2-7; perhaps TRBD2 as D (7 bases). CDR3 length equals 15 residues. CDR1 and CDR2 (germline): MGHRA, YSYEKL. Trimming shortened V by 1 base and J by 0 bases, and 10 bases separated the two germline ends. CDR3 sequence: CASSQGRGASYEQYF. CDR3 DNA sequence: TGCGCCAGCAGCCAAGGCCGGGGGGCCTCCTACGAGCAGTACTTC.

In its sample, this clonotype was seen a few times. In DNA, the CDR3 is TGTGCCAGCTCCCCGGAAGGCTGGATTGGAAACACCATATATTTT. Translating gives CASSPEGWIGNTIYF. This chain joins TRBV18 and TRBJ1-3; D is uncertain. Germline V gives CDR1 KGHSH, CDR2 LQKENI. The V end lost 6 bases, the J end lost 3 bases, and 15 bases lay between the germline ends. This CDR3 has 15 residues.

The J gene is TRBJ1-3, the V gene TRBV11-1, with 11 bases aligning to TRBD1. V lost 2 bases and J lost 0; bases outside the gene matches: 9. This CDR3 comprises 19 residues. The germline V gene has CDR1 SGHAT and CDR2 FQDESV (reference sequence). CDR3 nucleotide sequence: TGTGCCAGCAGCTTATACGGACAGGGGGCGACTCACTCTGGAAACACCATATATTTT. Translation gives CASSLYGQGATHSGNTIYF.

This clonotype showed up many times. This chain joins TRBV20-1 and TRBJ2-2, with no clear D. CDR1 is DFQATT, CDR2 SNEGSKA, per germline (reference sequence). V gave up 0 bases and J gave up 4 bases, with 12 bases separating them. CDR3 length: 15 amino acids. As DNA, the CDR3 is TGCAGTGCTAGAGATCTTTCTAGATCCACCGGGGAGCTGTTTTTT. Translated, it gives CSARDLSRSTGELFF.

The chain combines TRBV20-1 with TRBJ2-1; weak D call: TRBD2 (7 bases). Per germline, CDR1 DFQATT and CDR2 SNEGSKA (reference sequence). V lost 3 bases and J lost 1, with 16 bases in between. CDR3 size: 16 residues. The CDR3 DNA sequence: TGCAGTGCTAGGGATCAAGCGGGACATTCCTACAATGAGCAGTTCTTC. Translation gives CSARDQAGHSYNEQFF.

As concerns this clonotype: Given the absence of the conserved phenylalanine or tryptophan at the CDR3 end, a read error is likely. This chain links TRBV7-3 with TRBJ2-5; D gene uncertain. This CDR3 has 10 residues. Germline lookup yields CDR1 SGHTA and CDR2 FQGTGA. Trimming took 5 bases from V and 11 from J, leaving 9 bases between them. The CDR3, as DNA: TGTGCCAGCAGCCCTACCAGACAGTACACC. This sequence encodes CASSPTRQYT.

This clonotype was detected many times. The chain links TRBV5-5 to TRBJ1-1; D gene uncertain. The CDR3 extends over 13 amino acids. V was shortened by 6 bases and J by 2 bases, with 11 bases between the two germline ends. Germline V lookup: CDR1 SGHKS, CDR2 YYEKEE (reference sequence). The CDR3 protein is CASIWGRNTEAFF. The CDR3 coding sequence is TGTGCCAGCATCTGGGGAAGAAACACTGAAGCTTTCTTT. The entire variable domain, with the rest obtained from reference TRBV5-5 and TRBJ1-1, is as follows: DAGVTQSPTHLIKTRGQQVTLRCSPISGHKSVSWYQQVLGQGPQFIFQYYEKEERGRGNFPDRFSARQFPNYSSELNVNALLLGDSALYLCASIWGRNTEAFFGQGTRLTVV.

V and J are TRBV7-3 and TRBJ2-5, with D perhaps given as TRBD1 or TRBD2 (5 bases each). This CDR3 spans 17 amino acids. With 3 bases removed from V and 5 bases from J, the gap between germline ends came to 22 bases. Per germline, CDR1 SGHTA and CDR2 FQGTGA. The CDR3 nucleotides read TGTGCCAGCAGCTTGGGGGAGAACGGGGAGCTTTCCGAGACCCAGTACTTC. This translates into CASSLGENGELSETQYF.

Many counts were recorded for this clonotype. The chain carries TRBV20-1 and TRBJ1-1; 10 bases are a match to TRBD1. The CDR3 runs to 15 residues. CDR1 and CDR2 (germline): DFQATT, SNEGSKA (reference sequence). V dropped 6 bases and J dropped 3; count of bases not matched to a gene: 10. CDR3 region: CSALKAGQGDTEAFF. In nucleotides, the CDR3 is TGCAGTGCCCTCAAGGCAGGACAGGGGGACACTGAAGCTTTCTTT.

This clonotype was observed once. The chain combines TRBV20-1 with TRBJ2-7; tentatively, D is TRBD2 (5 bases). CDR1 and CDR2 from the germline V gene are DFQATT and SNEGSKA (reference sequence). CDR3 length: 11 amino acids. The V gene lost 3 bases and the J gene lost 7 bases, with 10 bases spanning the gap. This CDR3 is CSASGMGEQYF. In nucleotides, the CDR3 is TGCAGTGCTAGCGGGATGGGGGAGCAGTACTTC.

This clonotype was observed at least ten times. This chain connects TRBV6-1 to TRBJ2-5, with TRBD1 matching over 12 bases. The germline V gene encodes CDR1 MNHNS and CDR2 SASEGT. There are 15 residues in the CDR3. V lost 8 bases to trimming and J lost 4 bases; unmatched junction nucleotides: 8. CDR3 region: CASPSGTGGVETQYF. The DNA of the CDR3 is TGTGCCAGCCCGTCCGGGACAGGGGGCGTAGAGACCCAGTACTTC.